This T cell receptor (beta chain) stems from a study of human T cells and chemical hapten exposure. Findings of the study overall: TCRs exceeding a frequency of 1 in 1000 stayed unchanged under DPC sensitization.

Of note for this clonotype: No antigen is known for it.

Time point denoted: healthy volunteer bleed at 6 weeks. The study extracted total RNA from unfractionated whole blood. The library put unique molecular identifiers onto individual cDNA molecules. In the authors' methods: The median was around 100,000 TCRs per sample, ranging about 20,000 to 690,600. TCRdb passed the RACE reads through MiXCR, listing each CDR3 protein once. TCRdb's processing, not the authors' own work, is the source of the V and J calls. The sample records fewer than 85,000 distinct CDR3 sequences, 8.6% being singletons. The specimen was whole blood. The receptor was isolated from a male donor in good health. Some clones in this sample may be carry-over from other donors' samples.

The CDR3 protein is CASSPPGSQETQYF. Here the CDR3 DNA reads TGTGCCAGCAGCCCCCCCGGGTCCCAAGAGACCCAGTACTTC. The V gene is TRBV7-6, the J gene TRBJ2-5; D remains ambiguous. Between the trimmed V and J ends, which lost 5 bases and 1 base, there was a span of 11 bases. CDR1 is SGHVS and CDR2 is FNYEAQ in the germline V gene. The CDR3 is 14 residues long.